The clone carrying this T cell receptor beta chain was detected only once. The sample originates from a study of PD-1 blockade in classical Hodgkin lymphoma. Assay: immunoSEQ multiplex PCR; the TCRdb copy retains only in-frame clones and omits some. The top ten hold about 18% of the sample, which has 20,000 to 25,000 clones, around 80% seen once. CDR3 length: 14 residues. V shed 0 bases and J shed 4 bases, with 11 bases lying between them. CDR1 SGHKS and CDR2 YYEKEE come from the germline V gene (reference sequence). Each patient relapsed following autologous stem cell transplantation, and prior brentuximab vedotin exposure differed.

The receptor's source is a human donor with classical Hodgkin lymphoma. This chain uses TRBV5-5 with TRBJ2-7, with D possibly matching TRBD2 (6 bases). This sample comprised peripheral blood mononuclear cells (PBMCs), obtained before the second cycle of nivolumab. The chain's CDR3 is CASSLAGGEYEQYF. CDR3 nucleotides: TGTGCCAGCAGCTTGGCCGGGGGTGAATACGAGCAGTACTTC. Full variable domain (rest looked up from reference TRBV5-5 and TRBJ2-7): DAGVTQSPTHLIKTRGQQVTLRCSPISGHKSVSWYQQVLGQGPQFIFQYYEKEERGRGNFPDRFSARQFPNYSSELNVNALLLGDSALYLCASSLAGGEYEQYFGPGTRLTVT.